This TCR beta chain was captured by sequencing in a study of blood T cell repertoires in COVID-19. The trim removed 5 bases at V and 2 bases at J, leaving 10 bases unmatched. The CDR3 is 17 residues long. Germline V gene sequence: CDR1 LNHDA, CDR2 SQIVND (reference sequence). Only in-frame clones appear in the TCRdb table, and some are missing; sequencing was by immunoSEQ multiplex PCR. The profile shows approximately 110,000 clones, just over 85% of them singletons. The gene calls are TRBV19 and TRBJ1-3, with TRBD1 matching 9 bases. The sequenced material came from peripheral blood. The clonotype comes from a woman in her 50s with active or convalescent COVID-19. This chain's CDR3 is CASSPGDRAATGNTIYF. CDR3 DNA sequence: TGTGCCAGTAGTCCGGGGGACAGGGCCGCTACTGGAAACACCATATATTTT.